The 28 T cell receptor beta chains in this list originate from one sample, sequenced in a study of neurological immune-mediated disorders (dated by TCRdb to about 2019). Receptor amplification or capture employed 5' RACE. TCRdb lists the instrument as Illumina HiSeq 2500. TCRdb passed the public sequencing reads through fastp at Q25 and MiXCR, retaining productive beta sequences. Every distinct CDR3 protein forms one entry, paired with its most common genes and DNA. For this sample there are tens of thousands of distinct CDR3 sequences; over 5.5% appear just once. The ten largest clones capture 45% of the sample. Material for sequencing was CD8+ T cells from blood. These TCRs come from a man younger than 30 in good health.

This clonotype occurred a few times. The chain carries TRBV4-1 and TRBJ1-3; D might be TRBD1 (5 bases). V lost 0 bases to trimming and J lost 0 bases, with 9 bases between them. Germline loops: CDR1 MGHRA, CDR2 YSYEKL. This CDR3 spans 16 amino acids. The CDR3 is CASSQDRTGSGNTIYF. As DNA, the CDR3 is TGCGCCAGCAGCCAAGATAGAACAGGCTCTGGAAACACCATATATTTT.

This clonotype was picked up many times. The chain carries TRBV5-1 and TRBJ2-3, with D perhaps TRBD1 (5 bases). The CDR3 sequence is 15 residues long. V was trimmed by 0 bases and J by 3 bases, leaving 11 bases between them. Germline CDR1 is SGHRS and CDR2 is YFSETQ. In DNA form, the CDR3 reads TGCGCCAGCAGCTTGGTTACAGGCGGAACAGATACGCAGTATTTT. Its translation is CASSLVTGGTDTQYF.

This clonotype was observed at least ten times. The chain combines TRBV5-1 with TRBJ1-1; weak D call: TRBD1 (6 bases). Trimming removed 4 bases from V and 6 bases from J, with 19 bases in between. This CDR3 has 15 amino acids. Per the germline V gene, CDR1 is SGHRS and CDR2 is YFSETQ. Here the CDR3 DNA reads TGCGCCAGCAGCCCCCGACAGGCCGAACCGGCTGAAGCTTTCTTT. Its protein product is CASSPRQAEPAEAFF.

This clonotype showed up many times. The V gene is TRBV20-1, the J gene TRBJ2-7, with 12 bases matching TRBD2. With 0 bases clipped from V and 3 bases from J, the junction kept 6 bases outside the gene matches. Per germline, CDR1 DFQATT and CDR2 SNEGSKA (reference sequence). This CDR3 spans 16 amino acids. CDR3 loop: CSARDQLAGGDYEQYF. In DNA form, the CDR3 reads TGCAGTGCTAGAGATCAACTAGCGGGGGGTGACTACGAGCAGTACTTC.

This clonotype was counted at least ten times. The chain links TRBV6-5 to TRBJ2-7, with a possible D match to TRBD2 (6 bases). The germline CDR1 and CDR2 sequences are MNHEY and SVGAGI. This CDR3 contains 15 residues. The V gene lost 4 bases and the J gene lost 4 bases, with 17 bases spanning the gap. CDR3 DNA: TGTGCCAGCAGTTCCACCACAATGGGGGGATACGAGCAGTACTTC. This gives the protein CASSSTTMGGYEQYF.

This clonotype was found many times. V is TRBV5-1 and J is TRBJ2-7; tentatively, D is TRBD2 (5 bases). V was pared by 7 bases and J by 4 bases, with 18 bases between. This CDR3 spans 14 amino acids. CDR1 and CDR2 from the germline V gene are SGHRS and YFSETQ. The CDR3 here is CASQADPGVYEQYF. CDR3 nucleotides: TGCGCCAGCCAAGCGGACCCTGGAGTTTACGAGCAGTACTTC. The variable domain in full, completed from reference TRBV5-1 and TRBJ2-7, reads KAGVTQTPRYLIKTRGQQVTLSCSPISGHRSVSWYQQTPGQGLQFLFEYFSETQRNKGNFPGRFSGRQFSNSRSEMNVSTLELGDSALYLCASQADPGVYEQYFGPGTRLTVT.

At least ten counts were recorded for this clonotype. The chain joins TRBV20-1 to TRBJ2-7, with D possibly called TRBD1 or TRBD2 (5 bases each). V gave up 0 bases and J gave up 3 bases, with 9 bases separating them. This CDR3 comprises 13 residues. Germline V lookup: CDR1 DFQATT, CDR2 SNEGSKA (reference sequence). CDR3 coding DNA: TGCAGTGCTAGAGATCGAGGGGACTACGAGCAGTACTTC. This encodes CSARDRGDYEQYF.

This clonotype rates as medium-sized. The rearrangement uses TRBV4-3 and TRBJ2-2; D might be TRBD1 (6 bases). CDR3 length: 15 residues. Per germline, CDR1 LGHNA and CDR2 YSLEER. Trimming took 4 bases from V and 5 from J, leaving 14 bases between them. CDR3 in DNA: TGCGCCAGCAGCCCAGACAGGCTACTAACCGGGGAGCTGTTTTTT. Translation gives CASSPDRLLTGELFF.

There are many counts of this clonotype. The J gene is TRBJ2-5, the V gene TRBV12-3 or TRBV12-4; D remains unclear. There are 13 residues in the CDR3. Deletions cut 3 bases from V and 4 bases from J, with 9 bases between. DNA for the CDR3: TGTGCCAGCAGTTTCAGGTACCGAGAGACCCAGTACTTC. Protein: CASSFRYRETQYF.

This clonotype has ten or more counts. The CDR3 protein is CASSVGGAKTDTQYF. CDR3 in DNA: TGTGCCAGCAGCGTCGGGGGGGCGAAGACAGATACGCAGTATTTT. The chain couples TRBV9 to TRBJ2-3; 8 bases map to TRBD2. After removal of 2 bases from V and 3 bases from J, the junction contained 5 bases not matched to a gene. The V gene's germline CDR1 is SGDLS and CDR2 YYNGEE. The CDR3 length is 15 residues.

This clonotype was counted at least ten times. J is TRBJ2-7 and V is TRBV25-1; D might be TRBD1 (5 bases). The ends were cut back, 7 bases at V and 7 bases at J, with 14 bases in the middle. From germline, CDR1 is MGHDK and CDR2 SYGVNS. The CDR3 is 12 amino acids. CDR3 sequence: CASKLQVREQYF. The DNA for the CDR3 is TGTGCCAGCAAACTACAGGTCCGTGAGCAGTACTTC.

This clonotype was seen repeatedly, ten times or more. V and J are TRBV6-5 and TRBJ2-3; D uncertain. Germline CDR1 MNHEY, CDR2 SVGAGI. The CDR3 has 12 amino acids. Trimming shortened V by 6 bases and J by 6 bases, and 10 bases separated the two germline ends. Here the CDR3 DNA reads TGTGCCAGCAGCCCGGATCAGGATACGCAGTATTTT. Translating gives CASSPDQDTQYF.

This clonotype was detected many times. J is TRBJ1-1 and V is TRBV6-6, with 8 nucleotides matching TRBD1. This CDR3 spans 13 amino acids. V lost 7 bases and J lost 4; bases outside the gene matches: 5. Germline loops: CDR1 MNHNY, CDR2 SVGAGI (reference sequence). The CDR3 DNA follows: TGTGCCAGCATGACAGGGGTAGGCACTGAAGCTTTCTTT. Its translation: CASMTGVGTEAFF.

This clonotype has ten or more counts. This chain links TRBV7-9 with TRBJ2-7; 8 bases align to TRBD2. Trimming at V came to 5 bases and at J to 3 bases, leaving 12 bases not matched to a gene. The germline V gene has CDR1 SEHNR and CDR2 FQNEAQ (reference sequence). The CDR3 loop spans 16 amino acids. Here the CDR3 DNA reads TGTGCCAGCAGCAGAGGGACTAGTTTCACCAACTACGAGCAGTACTTC. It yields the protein CASSRGTSFTNYEQYF.

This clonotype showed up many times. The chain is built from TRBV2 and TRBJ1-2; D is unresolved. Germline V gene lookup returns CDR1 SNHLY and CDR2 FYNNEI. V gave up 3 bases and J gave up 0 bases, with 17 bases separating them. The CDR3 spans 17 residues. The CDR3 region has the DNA TGTGCCAGCAGTGACGAGATTAGGACGGGAACTAACTATGGCTACACCTTC. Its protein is CASSDEIRTGTNYGYTF.

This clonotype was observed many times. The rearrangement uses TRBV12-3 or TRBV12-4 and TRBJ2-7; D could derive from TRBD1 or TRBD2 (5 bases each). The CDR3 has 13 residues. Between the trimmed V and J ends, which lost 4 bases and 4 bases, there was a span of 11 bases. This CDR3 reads CASSSYWGYEQYF. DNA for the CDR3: TGTGCCAGCAGTTCCTATTGGGGGTACGAGCAGTACTTC.

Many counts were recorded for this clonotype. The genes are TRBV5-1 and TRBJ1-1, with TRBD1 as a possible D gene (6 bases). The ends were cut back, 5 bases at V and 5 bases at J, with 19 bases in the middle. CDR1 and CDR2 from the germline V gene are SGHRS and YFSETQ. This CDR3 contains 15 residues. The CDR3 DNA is TGCGCCAGCAGGCCTCTTGGGGGGCTCTGGACTGAAGCTTTCTTT. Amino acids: CASRPLGGLWTEAFF. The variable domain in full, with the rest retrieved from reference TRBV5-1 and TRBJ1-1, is KAGVTQTPRYLIKTRGQQVTLSCSPISGHRSVSWYQQTPGQGLQFLFEYFSETQRNKGNFPGRFSGRQFSNSRSEMNVSTLELGDSALYLCASRPLGGLWTEAFFGQGTRLTVV.

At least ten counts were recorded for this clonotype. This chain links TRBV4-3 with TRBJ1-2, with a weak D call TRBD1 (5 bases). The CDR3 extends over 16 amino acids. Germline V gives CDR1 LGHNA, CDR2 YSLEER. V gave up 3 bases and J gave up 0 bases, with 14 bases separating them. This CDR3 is CASSQHADSSNYGYTF. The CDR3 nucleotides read TGCGCCAGCAGCCAGCATGCAGACAGCTCTAACTATGGCTACACCTTC.

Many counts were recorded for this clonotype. The CDR3 protein is CASSLVYRAVKVEKLFF. CDR3 DNA: TGCGCCAGCAGCTTGGTTTATCGGGCAGTGAAGGTGGAAAAACTGTTTTTT. The chain carries TRBV5-1 and TRBJ1-4; D unclear. The V gene lost 0 bases and the J gene lost 8 bases, with 20 bases spanning the gap. Germline-derived CDR1 and CDR2 are SGHRS and YFSETQ. This CDR3 has 17 residues.

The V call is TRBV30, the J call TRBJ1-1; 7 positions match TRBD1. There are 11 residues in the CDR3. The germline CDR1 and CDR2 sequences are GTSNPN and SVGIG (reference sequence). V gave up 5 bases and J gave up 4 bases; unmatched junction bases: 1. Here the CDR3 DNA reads TGTGCCTGGGGACAGGCCACTGAAGCTTTCTTT. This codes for CAWGQATEAFF.

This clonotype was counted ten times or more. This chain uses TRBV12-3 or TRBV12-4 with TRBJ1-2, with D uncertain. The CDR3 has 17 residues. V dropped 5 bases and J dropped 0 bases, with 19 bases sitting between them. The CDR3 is CASSRLPDGTPNYGYTF. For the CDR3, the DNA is TGTGCCAGCAGTCGACTCCCGGATGGAACCCCTAACTATGGCTACACCTTC.

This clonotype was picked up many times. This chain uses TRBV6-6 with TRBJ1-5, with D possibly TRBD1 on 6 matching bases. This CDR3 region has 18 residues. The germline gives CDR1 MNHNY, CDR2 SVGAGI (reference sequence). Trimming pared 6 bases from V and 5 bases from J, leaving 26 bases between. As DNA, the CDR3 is TGTGCCAGCAGCAAACACCGGGACATATTTAGCATAGATCAGCCCCAGCATTTT. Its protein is CASSKHRDIFSIDQPQHF.

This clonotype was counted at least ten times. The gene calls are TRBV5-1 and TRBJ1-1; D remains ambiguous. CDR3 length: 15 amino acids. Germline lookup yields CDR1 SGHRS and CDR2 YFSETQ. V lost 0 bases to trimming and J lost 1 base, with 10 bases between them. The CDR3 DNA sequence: TGCGCCAGCAGCTTGGAGGTGGGATGGAACACTGAAGCTTTCTTT. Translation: CASSLEVGWNTEAFF.

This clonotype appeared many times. The CDR3 nucleotides read TGTGCCAGCAGCTTAGTGCGGGTCCGAAACACCGGGGAGCTGTTTTTT. This translates into CASSLVRVRNTGELFF. The chain joins TRBV7-2 to TRBJ2-2; possibly TRBD2 for D (5 bases). Germline V gene data show CDR1 as SGHTA and CDR2 as FQGNSA. V lost 1 base to trimming and J lost 2 bases, with 11 bases between them. The CDR3 has 16 residues.

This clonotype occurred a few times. CDR3 in amino acids: CASSQLTTGDYNEQFF. The CDR3 nucleotides read TGCGCCAGCAGTCAATTAACAACAGGGGATTACAATGAGCAGTTCTTC. V gene TRBV23-1 combines with J gene TRBJ2-1, with 7 bases aligning to TRBD1. TRBV23-1 is labeled an ORF, and its function is uncertain. Trimming took 1 base from V and 4 from J; bases not matched to a gene: 7. The CDR3 loop spans 16 amino acids.

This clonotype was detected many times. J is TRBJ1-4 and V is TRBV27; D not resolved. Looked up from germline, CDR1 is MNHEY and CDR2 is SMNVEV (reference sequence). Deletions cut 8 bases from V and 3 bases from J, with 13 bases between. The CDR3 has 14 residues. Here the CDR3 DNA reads TGTGCCAGCTCTTTCGGGATACCTAATGAAAAACTGTTTTTT. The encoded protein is CASSFGIPNEKLFF.

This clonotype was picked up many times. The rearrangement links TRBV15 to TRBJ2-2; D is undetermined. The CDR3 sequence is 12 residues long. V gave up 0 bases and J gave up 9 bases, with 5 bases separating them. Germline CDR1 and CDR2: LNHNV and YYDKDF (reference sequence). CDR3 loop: CATSRDQRELFF. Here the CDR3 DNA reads TGTGCCACCAGCAGAGATCAGAGGGAGCTGTTTTTT.

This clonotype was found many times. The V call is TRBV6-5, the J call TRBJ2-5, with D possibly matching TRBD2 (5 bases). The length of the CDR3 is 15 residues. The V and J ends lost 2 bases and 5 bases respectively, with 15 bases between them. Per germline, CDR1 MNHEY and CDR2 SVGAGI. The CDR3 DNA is TGTGCCAGCAGTTACGGACTTGGGGTTTGGGAGACCCAGTACTTC. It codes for CASSYGLGVWETQYF.